The TCR beta chain under discussion was sequenced for a study of CD8+CD57+ T cells in acquired aplastic anemia. In the study overall: Sorted CD4+ and CD8+ cells yielded approximately 3.4 ug of DNA on average.

TCR beta VDJ combinations and CDR3 sequences were profiled from genomic DNA. TCRdb reprocessed the reads via MiXCR and lists one record per CDR3 protein. The sample records about 58,000 distinct CDR3 sequences, approximately 50% being singletons. It was patients with CD8+CD57+ cell expansion by flow cytometry who were chosen for sequencing. The V and J ends lost 3 bases and 4 bases respectively, with 9 bases between them. The CDR3 runs 12 residues. Germline CDR1 and CDR2: SQVTM and ANQGSEA. The V and J genes are TRBV29-1 and TRBJ1-2; D is ambiguous. Sequences were obtained from sorted CD4+, CD8+, or CD8+CD57+ T cells (not recorded which) from PBMCs. This receptor was taken from a human donor with aplastic anemia. This chain's CDR3 is CSVERVSYGYTF. DNA for the CDR3: TGCAGCGTTGAGCGGGTGTCCTATGGCTACACCTTC.